Shown below are 32 T cell receptor beta chains from a single sample sequenced in a study of shared clonotypes between healthy human individuals. Profiled with immunoSEQ multiplex PCR; TCRdb holds only in-frame clones, not every one. The data contain some 580,000 clones, roughly 97% of them seen just once; the ten biggest clones take up approximately 0.057%. The sequenced sample consisted of naive CD4+ T cells sorted from blood. Noted subset: CD45RA+ positively selected. The source of these receptors is a woman in her 30s in good health.

For the CDR3, the DNA is TGTGCCAGCAGTGTACAGGGGTTCTCCTACGAGCAGTACTTC. Its translation: CASSVQGFSYEQYF. This sequence joins TRBV28 and TRBJ2-7; TRBD1 agrees at 7 bases. This CDR3 is built from 14 residues. The junction had 4 bases not matched to a gene; V was cut back by 5 bases and J by 0 bases. CDR1 is MDHEN and CDR2 is SYDVKM in the germline V gene.

The chain has TRBV4-1 and TRBJ1-2; no firm D call. Trimming stripped 2 bases from V and 0 bases from J, with 7 bases between. Germline CDR1 and CDR2: MGHRA and YSYEKL. The CDR3 length is 14 residues. In DNA form, the CDR3 reads TGCGCCAGCAGCCAAATAGGCTCTAACTATGGCTACACCTTC. Its protein product is CASSQIGSNYGYTF.

A note on this clone: A read error may account for a junction end that differs from germline. This rearrangement joins TRBV5-1 to TRBJ2-4, with D possibly being TRBD2 (5 bases). The germline V gene encodes CDR1 SGHRS and CDR2 YFSETQ. This CDR3 is built from 8 residues. The CDR3 DNA sequence: TGCGCCAGCAGCTTTCGGGGATTC. The encoded protein is CASSFRGF.

The V call is TRBV6-5, the J call TRBJ2-5; 7 nucleotides line up with TRBD1. V lost 7 bases, J lost 5 bases, and 4 bases stayed unmatched. CDR1 and CDR2 from the germline V gene are MNHEY and SVGAGI. This CDR3 contains 12 residues. CDR3: CASKIQGETQYF. DNA for the CDR3: TGTGCCAGCAAGATACAGGGGGAGACCCAGTACTTC.

This chain links TRBV9 with TRBJ2-7, with D uncertain. The germline CDR1 and CDR2 sequences are SGDLS and YYNGEE. V was clipped by 0 bases and J by 3 bases, with 10 bases between them. The CDR3 length is 14 residues. The CDR3 bases are TGTGCCAGCAGCGTAGAGGGTTCCGTCTACGAGCAGTACTTC. This codes for CASSVEGSVYEQYF.

V and J are TRBV5-6 and TRBJ2-3, with 14 bases fitting TRBD2. With 1 base clipped from V and 8 bases from J, the junction kept 6 bases outside the gene matches. Germline V CDR1 and CDR2: SGHDT, YYEEEE. The CDR3 sequence is 16 residues long. CDR3 in amino acids: CASSLYGTSGSFTQYF. The CDR3 DNA is TGTGCCAGCAGCTTGTACGGGACTAGCGGGAGTTTTACGCAGTATTTT.

The rearrangement uses TRBV5-1 and TRBJ1-1; TRBD1 matches at 8 bases. V lost 1 base, J lost 6 bases, and 2 bases stayed unmatched. In germline, CDR1 is SGHRS, CDR2 YFSETQ. This CDR3 comprises 13 residues. The CDR3 DNA sequence: TGCGCCAGCAGCTTGCAGGGGGCTTCTGAAGCTTTCTTT. It yields the protein CASSLQGASEAFF. The full variable domain, rest sourced from reference TRBV5-1 and TRBJ1-1, is KAGVTQTPRYLIKTRGQQVTLSCSPISGHRSVSWYQQTPGQGLQFLFEYFSETQRNKGNFPGRFSGRQFSNSRSEMNVSTLELGDSALYLCASSLQGASEAFFGQGTRLTVV.

V and J are TRBV14 and TRBJ1-1; 8 bases line up with TRBD1. The V and J ends lost 4 bases and 0 bases, in that order; junction bases with no gene match: 4. Germline CDR1 SGHDN, CDR2 FVKESK. This CDR3 region has 15 residues. The CDR3 nucleotides read TGTGCCAGCAGCCGAATGGACAGGGTGAACACTGAAGCTTTCTTT. As protein: CASSRMDRVNTEAFF.

The chain joins TRBV5-6 to TRBJ1-1; the D gene is possibly TRBD1 (5 bases). The CDR3 is made up of 17 amino acids. V lost 4 bases, J lost 8 bases, and 27 bases lay in between. CDR1 is SGHDT and CDR2 is YYEEEE in the germline V gene. CDR3 coding DNA: TGTGCCAGCAGCCCCGGCCCACGGGGGAGTAATTGGCCGGAAGCTTTCTTT. This sequence encodes CASSPGPRGSNWPEAFF.

As regards this clone: Distinct nucleotide sequences in the sample also encode this CDR3. V gene TRBV18 combines with J gene TRBJ1-2, with D tentatively TRBD1 (6 bases). The germline V and J ends were trimmed by 2 bases and 3 bases, with 7 bases remaining between them. The CDR3 extends over 13 amino acids. The germline CDR1 and CDR2 sequences are KGHSH and LQKENI. The CDR3 spells CASSPKGDYGYTF. The CDR3 region has the DNA TGTGCCAGCTCACCAAAGGGGGACTATGGCTACACCTTC.

The V gene is TRBV28, the J gene TRBJ2-1; 8 bases map to TRBD1. This CDR3 has 15 residues. The germline gives CDR1 MDHEN, CDR2 SYDVKM. V lost 6 bases, J lost 7 bases, and 11 bases stayed unmatched. The chain's CDR3 is CASSRAGGPLNEQFF. The CDR3 bases are TGTGCCAGCAGCCGCGCAGGGGGCCCCCTTAATGAGCAGTTCTTC.

The chain is built from TRBV4-1 and TRBJ1-3; 7 positions agree with TRBD1. The CDR3 is made up of 15 amino acids. With V trimmed by 4 bases and J by 3 bases, 6 bases remained unmatched. Looked up from germline, CDR1 is MGHRA and CDR2 is YSYEKL. This CDR3 is CASSRTGVDGNTIYF. The CDR3 bases are TGCGCCAGCAGCCGGACAGGTGTCGATGGAAACACCATATATTTT.

The chain is built from TRBV28 and TRBJ2-4; a weak D match, TRBD2 (7 bases). Germline CDR1 reads MDHEN; CDR2 reads SYDVKM. With 5 bases removed from V and 5 bases from J, the gap between germline ends came to 25 bases. This CDR3 region has 18 residues. In DNA, the CDR3 is TGTGCCAGCAGTCCAAGACGAAGGGGGGGAGGGATCGAAAACATTCAGTACTTC. As protein: CASSPRRRGGGIENIQYF.

This chain uses TRBV19 with TRBJ2-5; 10 nucleotides line up with TRBD1. Germline loops: CDR1 LNHDA, CDR2 SQIVND (reference sequence). This CDR3 spans 17 amino acids. The V and J ends lost 3 bases and 2 bases, in that order; junction bases with no gene match: 9. CDR3 residues: CASSMDRTDRGQETQYF. DNA for the CDR3: TGTGCCAGTAGTATGGACCGAACGGACAGGGGGCAAGAGACCCAGTACTTC.

This clone showed up just a few times. Different DNA sequences within this sample yield the same CDR3. This chain uses TRBV30 with TRBJ1-2; weak D call: TRBD1 (6 bases). With 0 bases removed from V and 8 bases from J, the gap between germline ends came to 16 bases. Germline CDR1 reads GTSNPN; CDR2 reads SVGIG (reference sequence). CDR3 length: 14 residues. DNA of the CDR3: TGTGCCTGGAGTGTATCAGGGGCGGGTGGGGGCTACACCTTC. This codes for CAWSVSGAGGGYTF.

The chain has TRBV2 and TRBJ2-7; D is unclear. The V gene's germline CDR1 is SNHLY and CDR2 FYNNEI. V was shortened by 4 bases and J by 8 bases, with 15 bases between the two germline ends. The CDR3 extends over 13 amino acids. The DNA of the CDR3 is TGTGCCAGCAGTGCCCATGGGGATTCGCAGCAGTACTTC. This encodes CASSAHGDSQQYF.

This rearrangement joins TRBV2 to TRBJ2-3; TRBD2 is a possible D gene (5 bases). The CDR3 sequence is 15 residues long. Trimming pared 8 bases from V and 2 bases from J, leaving 17 bases between. Germline V lookup: CDR1 SNHLY, CDR2 FYNNEI. The CDR3 DNA follows: TGTGCCAGCTGCAAGCAAAGCGGATACACAGATACGCAGTATTTT. Translating gives CASCKQSGYTDTQYF.

The gene calls are TRBV28 and TRBJ1-1, with D unresolved. Per the germline V gene, CDR1 is MDHEN and CDR2 is SYDVKM. The CDR3 totals 15 residues. Trimming stripped 1 base from V and 4 bases from J, with 13 bases between. In DNA form, the CDR3 reads TGTGCCAGCAGTTTATCGCCCGGGCTCGGCACTGAAGCTTTCTTT. Translating gives CASSLSPGLGTEAFF.

This chain uses TRBV13 with TRBJ2-7; TRBD1 is a possible D gene (5 bases). CDR3 length: 15 amino acids. Trimming took 4 bases from V and 3 from J, leaving 16 bases between them. Germline V gives CDR1 PRHDT, CDR2 FYEKMQ (reference sequence). The chain's CDR3 is CASSWTTANRYEQYF. The CDR3 nucleotides read TGTGCCAGCAGCTGGACGACAGCAAACCGCTACGAGCAGTACTTC.

V is TRBV11-2 and J is TRBJ1-6; 10 bases agree with TRBD1. CDR1 is SGHAT, CDR2 FQNNGV, per germline. The CDR3 consists of 15 residues. V was clipped by 6 bases and J by 7 bases; unmatched bases: 6. Here the CDR3 DNA reads TGTGCCAGCAGGAAGGACAGGGGGTTGAATTCACCCCTCCACTTT. Its translation: CASRKDRGLNSPLHF.

This sequence joins TRBV19 and TRBJ2-1; 7 bases agree with TRBD1. The CDR3 is 15 residues long. V lost 5 bases and J lost 9; bases outside the gene matches: 13. From germline, CDR1 is LNHDA and CDR2 SQIVND (reference sequence). The CDR3 reads CASSATGVVEGEQFF. The DNA for the CDR3 is TGTGCCAGTAGTGCTACAGGGGTTGTCGAGGGTGAGCAGTTCTTC.

This rearrangement joins TRBV5-1 to TRBJ2-7; 12 positions match TRBD2. In germline, CDR1 is SGHRS, CDR2 YFSETQ. This CDR3 is built from 16 residues. J was trimmed by 5 bases and V by 4 bases; bases with no gene match: 10. The CDR3 coding sequence is TGCGCCAGCAGCGGTGGGGCTAGCGGGAGGGCTCACGAGCAGTACTTC. This gives the protein CASSGGASGRAHEQYF.

The chain combines TRBV30 with TRBJ1-2; possible D gene TRBD1, 6 bases. Germline CDR1 is GTSNPN and CDR2 is SVGIG (reference sequence). The CDR3 sequence is 13 residues long. V shed 4 bases and J shed 8 bases, with 17 bases lying between them. The CDR3 sequence: CAWILQGLRGYTF. The CDR3 coding sequence is TGTGCCTGGATTCTACAGGGTTTACGGGGCTACACCTTC.

The J gene is TRBJ1-1, the V gene TRBV6-6; D is unclear. The CDR3 has 14 amino acids. Germline CDR1 and CDR2: MNHNY and SVGAGI (reference sequence). Trimming left V 4 bases short and J 4 bases short, with 13 bases between. The CDR3 loop is CASSLKQATTEAFF. CDR3 nucleotides: TGTGCCAGCAGTTTGAAGCAGGCTACCACTGAAGCTTTCTTT.

The rearrangement uses TRBV28 and TRBJ2-4; possible D gene TRBD1, 6 bases. With 3 bases removed from V and 15 bases from J, the gap between germline ends came to 21 bases. CDR3 length equals 14 residues. The germline V gene has CDR1 MDHEN and CDR2 SYDVKM. CDR3 coding DNA: TGTGCCAGCAGTTTCCAGGGGACGTGGGGGAAGATGTACTTC. Residues: CASSFQGTWGKMYF.

In its sample, this clone was seen once. The rearrangement uses TRBV7-9 and TRBJ2-2; D not certain. Deletions cut 4 bases from V and 1 base from J, with 4 bases between. The CDR3 is 13 amino acids. Germline CDR1 reads SEHNR; CDR2 reads FQNEAQ (reference sequence). CDR3 nucleotides: TGTGCCAGCAGCTACAAGAACACCGGGGAGCTGTTTTTT. Encoded protein: CASSYKNTGELFF.

The chain joins TRBV7-3 to TRBJ2-1, with 7 bases that match TRBD2. CDR1 SGHTA and CDR2 FQGTGA come from the germline V gene. V trimming: 5 bases; J trimming: 9 bases; junction bases outside the gene matches: 7. This CDR3 comprises 13 residues. The CDR3 DNA is TGTGCCAGCAGCCAGATTGAGCGGGGTGAGCAGTTCTTC. Its translation is CASSQIERGEQFF. Together with reference TRBV7-3 and TRBJ2-1, the CDR3 gives the full variable domain: GAGVSQTPSNKVTEKGKYVELRCDPISGHTALYWYRQSLGQGPEFLIYFQGTGAADDSGLPNDRFFAVRPEGSVSTLKIQRTERGDSAVYLCASSQIERGEQFFGPGTRLTVL.

Written as DNA, the CDR3 is TGCAGCTTCTCGGGACAGGGGCCACCCTACGAGCAGTACTTC. Translating it yields CSFSGQGPPYEQYF. The chain links TRBV29-1 to TRBJ2-7; 10 nucleotides agree with TRBD1. With V trimmed by 8 bases and J by 2 bases, 9 bases remained unmatched. This CDR3 contains 14 residues. Germline V gives CDR1 SQVTM, CDR2 ANQGSEA.

The chain couples TRBV9 to TRBJ2-7; D is ambiguous. V dropped 0 bases and J dropped 0 bases, with 7 bases sitting between them. Germline V gene sequence: CDR1 SGDLS, CDR2 YYNGEE. This CDR3 has 14 amino acids. The CDR3 bases are TGTGCCAGCAGCGTAGAGGGTCACTCCTACGAGCAGTACTTC. It codes for CASSVEGHSYEQYF.

This chain connects TRBV5-1 to TRBJ2-7; TRBD2 matches at 9 bases. V lost 3 bases and J lost 2; bases outside the gene matches: 0. CDR1 and CDR2 (germline): SGHRS, YFSETQ. CDR3 length: 13 residues. Here the CDR3 DNA reads TGCGCCAGCAGCTCTAGCGGGACCTACGAGCAGTACTTC. As protein: CASSSSGTYEQYF.

The rearrangement joins TRBV28 to TRBJ2-7; D is undetermined. The CDR3 is 14 amino acids. Trimming shortened V by 4 bases and J by 3 bases, and 13 bases separated the two germline ends. Germline V gene lookup returns CDR1 MDHEN and CDR2 SYDVKM. The CDR3 is CASSSPGQNYEQYF. Here the CDR3 DNA reads TGTGCCAGCAGTTCGCCGGGCCAGAACTACGAGCAGTACTTC.

The chain recombines TRBV5-1 with TRBJ1-3; weak D call: TRBD1 (5 bases). Trimming pared 0 bases from V and 0 bases from J, leaving 13 bases between. This CDR3 spans 17 amino acids. Germline V CDR1 and CDR2: SGHRS, YFSETQ. The CDR3 nucleotides are TGCGCCAGCAGCTTGGGTCAGGGAGCCTTCTCTGGAAACACCATATATTTT. It is translated as CASSLGQGAFSGNTIYF.